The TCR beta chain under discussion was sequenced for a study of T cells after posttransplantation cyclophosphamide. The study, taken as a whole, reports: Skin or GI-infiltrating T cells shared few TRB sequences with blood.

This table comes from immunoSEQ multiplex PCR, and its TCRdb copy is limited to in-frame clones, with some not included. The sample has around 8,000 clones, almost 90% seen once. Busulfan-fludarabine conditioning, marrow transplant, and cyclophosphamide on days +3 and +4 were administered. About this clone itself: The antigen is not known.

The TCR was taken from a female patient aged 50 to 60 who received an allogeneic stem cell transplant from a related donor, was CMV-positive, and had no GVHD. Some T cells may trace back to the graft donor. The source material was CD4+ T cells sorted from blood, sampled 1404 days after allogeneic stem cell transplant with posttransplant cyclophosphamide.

The CDR3 DNA is TGCGCCAGCGCGGGTAGCGGGTACTACGAGCAGTACTTC. Encoded protein: CASAGSGYYEQYF. This rearrangement joins TRBV23-1 to TRBJ2-7, with 7 bases matching TRBD2. TRBV23-1 is reported as an ORF; its role is uncertain. The CDR3 sequence is 13 residues long. J was trimmed by 3 bases and V by 8 bases; bases with no gene match: 7.